The present TCR beta chain was sequenced within a study of neurological immune-mediated disorders. Findings of the study overall: The repertoires of 18 of 34 multiple sclerosis patients fell into one related-CDR3 cluster (a possible signature) under phylogenetic grouping.

This clonotype was seen just once. Its antigen is undetermined. With 10-nucleotide random UMIs included, cDNA was synthesized by 5'RACE. The output of every sequencing run, over 160 million TCR-beta sequences, came from 15-18 subjects. TCRdb re-called the 5' RACE reads through MiXCR, storing one row per CDR3 protein. Here the sample spans 65,000 to 95,000 distinct CDR3 sequences, about 5% being singletons. Germline V lookup: CDR1 PRHDT, CDR2 FYEKMQ (reference sequence). Deletions cut 0 bases from V and 5 bases from J, with 14 bases between. The CDR3 contains 16 residues. Unsorted libraries were generated from 2 million PBMCs. These cells had been stored in RNAlater at -80 C.

What was sequenced was PBMCs. This chain uses TRBV13 with TRBJ2-1, with D perhaps given as TRBD1 or TRBD2 (5 bases each). The TCR was taken from a woman aged 25 to 39 with multiple sclerosis. The CDR3 DNA follows: TGTGCCAGCAGCTTAGGCAGGGACCCCCTACACAATGAGCAGTTCTTC. This sequence encodes CASSLGRDPLHNEQFF.